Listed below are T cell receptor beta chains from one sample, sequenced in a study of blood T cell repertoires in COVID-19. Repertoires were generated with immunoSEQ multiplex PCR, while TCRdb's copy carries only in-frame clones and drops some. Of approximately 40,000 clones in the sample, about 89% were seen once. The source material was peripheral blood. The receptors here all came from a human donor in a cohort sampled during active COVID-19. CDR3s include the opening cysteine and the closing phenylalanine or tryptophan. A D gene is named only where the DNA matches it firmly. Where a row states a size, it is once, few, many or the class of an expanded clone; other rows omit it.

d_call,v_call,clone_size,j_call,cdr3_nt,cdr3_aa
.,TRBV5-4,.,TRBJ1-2,TGTGCCAGCAGCTTGGAGGGCTCTGGGGCAAACTATGGCTACACCTTC,CASSLEGSGANYGYTF
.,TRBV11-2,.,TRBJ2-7,TGTGCCAGCAGCTTAGGTGGGCACGAGCAGTACTTC,CASSLGGHEQYF
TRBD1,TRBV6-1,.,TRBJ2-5,TGTGCCAGCAGTGAAATCCCGGGACAGGGGGAGACCCAGTACTTC,CASSEIPGQGETQYF
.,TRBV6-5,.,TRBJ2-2,TGTGCCAGCAATCGAGCCTCCGGGGAGCTGTTTTTT,CASNRASGELFF
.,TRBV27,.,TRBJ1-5,TGTGCCAGCAGTCAAACGGCGGTGAATAGCAATCAGCCCCAGCATTTT,CASSQTAVNSNQPQHF
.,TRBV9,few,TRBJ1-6,TGTGCCAGCAGCGTAGGGGGGGTAGTAGGTTCACCCCTCCACTTT,CASSVGGVVGSPLHF
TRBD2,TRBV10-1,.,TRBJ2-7,TGCGCCAGCAGTGAGTCAACGGGAGGGCCCCACGAGCAGTACTTC,CASSESTGGPHEQYF
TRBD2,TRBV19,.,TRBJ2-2,TGTGCCAGTAGTATCCGACTAACTAGCGGGGGGTCTGACACCGGGGAGCTGTTTTTT,CASSIRLTSGGSDTGELFF
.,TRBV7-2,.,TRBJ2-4,TGTGCCAGCGGGCTAGCCCCCTTTATGGAAAACATTCAGTACTTC,CASGLAPFMENIQYF
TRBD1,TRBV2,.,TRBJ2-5,TGTGCCAGCAATCGCTATAGGACAGGGGTGACCCAGTACTTC,CASNRYRTGVTQYF
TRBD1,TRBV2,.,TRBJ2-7,TGTGCCAGCAGTCATCCGGGACAGAGCTACGAGCAGTACTTC,CASSHPGQSYEQYF
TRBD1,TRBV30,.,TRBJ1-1,TGTGCCTGGAGTAGGGACAGATACACTGAAGCTTTCTTT,CAWSRDRYTEAFF
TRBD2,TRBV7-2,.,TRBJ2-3,TGTGCCAGCAGCTCTGTGTTGGTAGCGGGACCATTCACAGATACGCAGTATTTT,CASSSVLVAGPFTDTQYF
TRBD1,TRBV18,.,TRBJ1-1,TGTGCCAGCTCACGTAAAGACAGGGATGAAGCTTTCTTT,CASSRKDRDEAFF
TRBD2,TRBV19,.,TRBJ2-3,TGTGCCAGTAGGCGGGGGGCCGTGGGCACAGATACGCAGTATTTT,CASRRGAVGTDTQYF
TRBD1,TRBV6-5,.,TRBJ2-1,TGTGCCAGCAGTTACTCAGCGGACAGGGGAAGGAATGGGCAGTTCTTC,CASSYSADRGRNGQFF
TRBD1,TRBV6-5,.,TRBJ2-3,TGTGCCAGCAGTCCGGACAGGACGGATACGCAGTATTTT,CASSPDRTDTQYF
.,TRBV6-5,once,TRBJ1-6,TGTGCCAGCAGTTACTCGTCAGTCTCCTATAATTCACCCCTCCACTTT,CASSYSSVSYNSPLHF
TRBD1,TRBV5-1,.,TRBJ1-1,TGCGCCAGCAGTCCTCTGCCCCTACAGGGGGGCACTGAAGCTTTCTTT,CASSPLPLQGGTEAFF
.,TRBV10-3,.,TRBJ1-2,TGTGCCATCAGTGAGTCCGGGACAATCTCAGGGTATGGCTACACCTTC,CAISESGTISGYGYTF
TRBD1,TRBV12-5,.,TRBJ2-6,TGTGCTAGTGGTCGGACAGGGATTGGGGCCAACGTCCTGACTTTC,CASGRTGIGANVLTF
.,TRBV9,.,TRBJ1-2,TGTGCCAGCAGCGTAGGACAGGCGGACTATGGCTACACCTTC,CASSVGQADYGYTF
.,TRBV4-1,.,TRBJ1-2,TGCGCCAGCAGCCAAGTTTACAGGGCGTTCGCGGACTATGGCTACACCTTC,CASSQVYRAFADYGYTF
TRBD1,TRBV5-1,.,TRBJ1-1,TGCGCCAGCAGCTGGACAGGGGACTTTGAAGCTTTCTTT,CASSWTGDFEAFF
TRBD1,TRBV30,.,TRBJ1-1,TGTGCCTGGAAAAAGCGGACAGGGGACACTGAAGCTTTCTTT,CAWKKRTGDTEAFF
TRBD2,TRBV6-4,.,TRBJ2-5,TGTGCCAGCAGTGGCGGGAGGGCCGGGGAGACCCAGTACTTC,CASSGGRAGETQYF
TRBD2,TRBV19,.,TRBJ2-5,TGTGCCAGTAACGCAGGACTAGCTTCAGAGACCCAGTACTTC,CASNAGLASETQYF
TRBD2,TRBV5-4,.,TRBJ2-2,TGTGCCAGCAGCACCCGGAGTAGCGGGGCCCCGGGAACCGGGGAGCTGTTTTTT,CASSTRSSGAPGTGELFF
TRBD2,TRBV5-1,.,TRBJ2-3,TGCGCCAGCAGCTCAGGGACTAGCGGAGAAGCAGATACGCAGTATTTT,CASSSGTSGEADTQYF
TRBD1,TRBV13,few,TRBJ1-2,TGTGCCAGCAGCGCCCGGGACAGGGGGAAAAGGGGCTACACCTTC,CASSARDRGKRGYTF
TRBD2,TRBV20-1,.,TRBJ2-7,TGCAGTGCTAGTAGAGCGGGGGGGGAGGACGAGCAGTACTTC,CSASRAGGEDEQYF
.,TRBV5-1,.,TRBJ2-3,TGCGCCAGCAGCCGCGGGGAGGTTGGCACAGATACGCAGTATTTT,CASSRGEVGTDTQYF
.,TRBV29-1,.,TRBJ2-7,TGCAGCGTACGAGGGCTCACCTACGAGCAGTACTTC,CSVRGLTYEQYF
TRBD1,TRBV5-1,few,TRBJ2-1,TGCGCCAGCAGCCAAGGACAGGGGGCTTTTAATGAGCAGTTCTTC,CASSQGQGAFNEQFF
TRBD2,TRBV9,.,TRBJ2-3,TGTGCCAGCAGCGTAGGAGGTAGCGGGACAAGTGCGGATACGCAGTATTTT,CASSVGGSGTSADTQYF
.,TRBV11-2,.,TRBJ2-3,TGTGCCAGCAGCTTAGATTGGCAGGATATCCTCACAGATACGCAGTATTTT,CASSLDWQDILTDTQYF
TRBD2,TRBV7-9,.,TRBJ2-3,TGTGCCAGCAGCCGGGGGGTAGCGGGCACAGATACGCAGTATTTT,CASSRGVAGTDTQYF
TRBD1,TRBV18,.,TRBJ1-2,TGTGCCAGCTCACCGGACAGGGAGGCCTATGGCTACACCTTC,CASSPDREAYGYTF
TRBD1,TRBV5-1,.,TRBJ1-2,TGCGCCAGCAGCCAGGGGGGCACCCAGGGCTACACCTTC,CASSQGGTQGYTF
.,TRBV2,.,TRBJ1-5,TGTGCCAGCAGTACTGACAGTCGCAATCAGCCCCAGCATTTT,CASSTDSRNQPQHF
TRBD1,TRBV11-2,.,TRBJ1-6,TGTGCCAGCAGCTTTTTGGGACAGGGAAATTCACCCCTCCACTTT,CASSFLGQGNSPLHF
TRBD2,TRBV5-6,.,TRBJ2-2,TGTGCCAGCAGCCCGGGGGGAGGTAATCCCGGGGAGCTGTTTTTT,CASSPGGGNPGELFF
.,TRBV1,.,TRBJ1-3,TGCACCAGCAGCCAAGAGAGGACAGGGGGAAACACCATATATTTT,CTSSQERTGGNTIYF
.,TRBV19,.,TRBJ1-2,TGTGCCAGTAGTATCTCCGGACGGAGGATCCATGGCTACACCTTC,CASSISGRRIHGYTF
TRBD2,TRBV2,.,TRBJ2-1,TGTGCCAGCAGTGAGTTAGCGGGATCAGCCAGGCAGTTCTTC,CASSELAGSARQFF
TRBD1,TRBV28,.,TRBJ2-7,TGTGCCAGCAGTTTCCGCCGGACAGGGAGCTACGAGCAGTACTTC,CASSFRRTGSYEQYF
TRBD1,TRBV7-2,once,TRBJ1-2,TGTGCCAGCAGCCAAGGACAGGGGATGAGCTATGGCTACACCTTC,CASSQGQGMSYGYTF
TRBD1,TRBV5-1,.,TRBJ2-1,TGCGCCAGCAGTCAACCCGGGACAGGGATATACAATGAGCAGTTCTTC,CASSQPGTGIYNEQFF